A single sample is the source of the 8 T cell receptor beta chains below, sequenced in a study of control samples from healthy donors and cancer patients. The method was immunoSEQ multiplex PCR; TCRdb's version includes in-frame clones alone and lacks a portion of them. Of 63,000 or so clones in the sample, 84% were seen once. Sequencing input: blood. The source of these receptors is a man aged 45-65 years in good health.

This clone was observed a single time. The chain recombines TRBV24-1 with TRBJ2-2, with D uncertain. The V and J ends lost 5 bases and 5 bases respectively, with 5 bases between them. The CDR3 has 12 amino acids. Looked up from germline, CDR1 is KGHDR and CDR2 is SFDVKD. CDR3 nucleotides: TGTGCCACCAGTGCTAGGACCGGGGAGCTGTTTTTT. It encodes CATSARTGELFF.

The chain employs TRBV2 and TRBJ2-3, with D maybe TRBD1 (6 bases). CDR3 length equals 10 residues. Germline CDR1 and CDR2: SNHLY and FYNNEI. Written as DNA, the CDR3 is TGTGCAACAGGGTCAGATACGCAGTATTTT. Translated: CATGSDTQYF.

This clone was detected only once. The V call is TRBV19, the J call TRBJ2-7; the match to TRBD2 covers 10 bases. Germline V gene lookup returns CDR1 LNHDA and CDR2 SQIVND (reference sequence). The CDR3 is made up of 13 amino acids. Trimming took 9 bases from V and 4 from J; bases not matched to a gene: 6. The CDR3 DNA follows: TGTGCCAGCGCTACTAGCGGGACTTACGAGCAGTACTTC. It codes for CASATSGTYEQYF. Variable domain in full (rest from reference TRBV19 and TRBJ2-7): DGGITQSPKYLFRKEGQNVTLSCEQNLNHDAMYWYRQDPGQGLRLIYYSQIVNDFQKGDIAEGYSVSREKKESFPLTVTSAQKNPTAFYLCASATSGTYEQYFGPGTRLTVT.

The chain links TRBV18 to TRBJ2-2; D call uncertain. With 2 bases removed from V and 1 base from J, the gap between germline ends came to 11 bases. This CDR3 region has 16 residues. The V gene's germline CDR1 is KGHSH and CDR2 LQKENI. The CDR3 region is CASSPNPRRNTGELFF. For the CDR3, the DNA is TGTGCCAGCTCACCAAACCCCCGGAGGAACACCGGGGAGCTGTTTTTT.

This clone appeared a few times. V and J are TRBV4-3 and TRBJ1-2; D call uncertain. Per germline, CDR1 LGHNA and CDR2 YSLEER. The CDR3 runs to 16 residues. The germline V and J ends were trimmed by 0 bases and 1 base, with 12 bases remaining between them. The CDR3 loop is CASSQDYRGNNYGYTF. DNA of the CDR3: TGCGCCAGCAGCCAAGATTATCGAGGGAATAACTATGGCTACACCTTC.

This rearrangement joins TRBV6-2 or TRBV6-3 to TRBJ2-7; D is possibly TRBD2 (6 bases). Between the trimmed V and J ends, which lost 4 bases and 3 bases, there was a span of 16 bases. CDR3 size: 15 residues. Germline values: CDR1 MNHEY, CDR2 SVGEGT. The CDR3 spells CASSFSGLALYEQYF. CDR3 bases: TGTGCCAGCAGTTTCTCGGGACTTGCACTCTACGAGCAGTACTTC.

This rearrangement joins TRBV5-1 to TRBJ2-5; 11 bases are a match to TRBD2. Germline V gene data show CDR1 as SGHRS and CDR2 as YFSETQ. The CDR3 runs 15 residues. The V gene end was trimmed by 5 bases and the J gene end by 8 bases; junction bases not matched to a gene: 11. The chain's CDR3 is CASSELAGAPGTQYF. The CDR3 nucleotides are TGCGCCAGCAGTGAACTAGCGGGGGCCCCGGGAACCCAGTACTTC.

The chain is built from TRBV5-1 and TRBJ2-3; TRBD1 or TRBD2 may be the D gene (5 bases each). Germline V lookup: CDR1 SGHRS, CDR2 YFSETQ. Trimming removed 3 bases at V and 1 base at J, with 12 bases between. The CDR3 contains 15 residues. The CDR3 spells CASSSSGPGTDTQYF. The CDR3 DNA follows: TGCGCCAGCAGCTCTTCGGGACCGGGCACAGATACGCAGTATTTT.